The 14 T cell receptor beta chains presented below share a single source sample, sequenced in a study of long-term antiretroviral therapy in people with HIV (dated by TCRdb to between 2020 and 2023). The immunoSEQ hsTCRB v3.0 assay was used at survey level resolution for TRB variable region sequencing. TCRdb stores this immuneACCESS table with in-frame sequences only. Part of the clones is absent; in the studies checked, under half of the shortfall reflects unresolved V genes, and no reason is known for the rest. In this sample the table shows tens of thousands of clones, about 80% of which occur a single time. Approximately 4.5% of the sample is in the top ten clones. This specimen was unsorted PBMCs, taken roughly 5.7 years after starting antiretroviral therapy. Receptor source: a man younger than 40 with HIV.

This clone was picked up one time. CDR3 amino acids: CASSHRSGTANNEQFF. CDR3 sequence (DNA): TGCGCCAGCAGCCACCGTAGCGGGACCGCAAACAATGAGCAGTTCTTC. V is TRBV4-1 and J is TRBJ2-1; 8 bases are shared with TRBD2. The length of the CDR3 is 16 residues. Per germline, CDR1 MGHRA and CDR2 YSYEKL. Trimming cost V 3 bases and J 5 bases; bases outside gene matches: 9.

In its sample, this clone was seen once. The chain carries TRBV28 and TRBJ2-7; D uncertain. Germline loops: CDR1 MDHEN, CDR2 SYDVKM. With 2 bases removed from V and 3 bases from J, the gap between germline ends came to 14 bases. CDR3 size: 15 residues. CDR3 region: CASSLDSLGHYEQYF. The CDR3 DNA is TGTGCCAGCAGTTTAGATTCCCTAGGTCACTACGAGCAGTACTTC. The full variable domain, its missing parts supplied by reference TRBV28 and TRBJ2-7, is DVKVTQSSRYLVKRTGEKVFLECVQDMDHENMFWYRQDPGLGLRLIYFSYDVKMKEKGDIPEGYSVSREKKERFSLILESASTNQTSMYLCASSLDSLGHYEQYFGPGTRLTVT.

This chain uses TRBV30 with TRBJ2-1; 16 bases match TRBD2. Germline V gene sequence: CDR1 GTSNPN, CDR2 SVGIG (reference sequence). The CDR3 sequence is 14 residues long. V trimming: 3 bases; J trimming: 10 bases; junction bases outside the gene matches: 3. DNA for the CDR3: TGTGCCTGGAGCTTGGGACTAGCGGGAGGGGAGCAGTTCTTC. Protein: CAWSLGLAGGEQFF. Full variable domain (missing parts from reference TRBV30 and TRBJ2-1): SQTIHQWPATLVQPVGSPLSLECTVEGTSNPNLYWYRQAAGRGLQLLFYSVGIGQISSEVPQNLSASRPQDRQFILSSKKLLLSDSGFYLCAWSLGLAGGEQFFGPGTRLTVL.

J is TRBJ2-7 and V is TRBV4-2, with 10 nucleotides matching TRBD2. The CDR3 totals 17 residues. J lost 3 bases, V lost 2 bases, and 10 bases had no gene match. Germline CDR1 LGHNA, CDR2 YNFKEQ. This CDR3 reads CASSQSDLGLAFYEQYF. The CDR3 bases are TGTGCCAGCAGCCAAAGTGACTTGGGACTAGCGTTCTACGAGCAGTACTTC.

The chain carries TRBV15 and TRBJ2-3; D is unclear. The CDR3 sequence is 17 residues long. The germline V gene has CDR1 LNHNV and CDR2 YYDKDF (reference sequence). V was cut by 0 bases and J by 2 bases, with 15 bases left in between. CDR3: CATSREGSRRFTDTQYF. CDR3 DNA sequence: TGTGCCACCAGCAGAGAGGGCTCTAGAAGGTTCACAGATACGCAGTATTTT.

The V call is TRBV6-4, the J call TRBJ2-1; a possible D gene is TRBD2 (6 bases). Germline loops: CDR1 MRHNA, CDR2 SNTAGT. V was cut by 6 bases and J by 3 bases, with 21 bases left in between. The CDR3 has 17 amino acids. CDR3 nucleotide sequence: TGTGCCAGCAGCCGGTGGGGAGGAGGGGAGCTCTACAATGAGCAGTTCTTC. It encodes CASSRWGGGELYNEQFF.

This clone was observed a single time. This chain connects TRBV5-6 to TRBJ1-1; unclear D gene. Germline CDR1 SGHDT, CDR2 YYEEEE. This CDR3 is 13 amino acids long. Trimming pared 4 bases from V and 5 bases from J, leaving 12 bases between. CDR3 coding DNA: TGTGCCAGCAGCCGGCGTGCGGGAACTGAAGCTTTCTTT. It encodes CASSRRAGTEAFF.

There are a few counts of this clone. In DNA form, the CDR3 reads TGTGCCAGCAGTATTGGGGGAACAAACACTGAAGCTTTCTTT. Translation: CASSIGGTNTEAFF. V gene TRBV6-1 combines with J gene TRBJ1-1; D is possibly TRBD1 (5 bases). Germline V gene data show CDR1 as MNHNS and CDR2 as SASEGT. Trimming stripped 5 bases from V and 2 bases from J, with 12 bases between. The CDR3 covers 14 residues.

The chain is built from TRBV2 and TRBJ2-1; 13 nucleotides line up with TRBD2. V shed 6 bases, J shed 4 bases, and the junction held 3 bases outside the gene matches. This CDR3 spans 15 amino acids. Germline V gene sequence: CDR1 SNHLY, CDR2 FYNNEI. This CDR3 reads CASRGTSGKYNEQFF. The CDR3 DNA reads TGTGCCAGCAGAGGGACTAGCGGGAAGTACAATGAGCAGTTCTTC. Full variable domain (rest looked up from reference TRBV2 and TRBJ2-1): EPEVTQTPSHQVTQMGQEVILRCVPISNHLYFYWYRQILGQKVEFLVSFYNNEISEKSEIFDDQFSVERPDGSNFTLKIRSTKLEDSAMYFCASRGTSGKYNEQFFGPGTRLTVL.

This chain uses TRBV28 with TRBJ2-2, with 9 bases that match TRBD1. The V and J ends lost 8 bases and 5 bases, in that order; junction bases with no gene match: 12. Looked up from germline, CDR1 is MDHEN and CDR2 is SYDVKM. The CDR3 runs 16 residues. The CDR3 loop reads CASFGPGQGETGELFF. In DNA form, the CDR3 reads TGTGCCAGCTTTGGACCGGGACAGGGTGAAACCGGGGAGCTGTTTTTT. The full variable domain, with the rest looked up from reference TRBV28 and TRBJ2-2, is DVKVTQSSRYLVKRTGEKVFLECVQDMDHENMFWYRQDPGLGLRLIYFSYDVKMKEKGDIPEGYSVSREKKERFSLILESASTNQTSMYLCASFGPGQGETGELFFGEGSRLTVL.

V usage is TRBV29-1 and J usage is TRBJ2-5; possible D gene TRBD1, 5 bases. With the DNA end fitting TRBJ2-7 better, the J assignment may be wrong. This CDR3 is 12 amino acids long. The V gene's germline CDR1 is SQVTM and CDR2 ANQGSEA. The CDR3 DNA reads as TGCAGCGTAAAGACAGTCTCCTACGAGCAGTACTTC. Translated, it gives CSVKTVSYEQYF.

J is TRBJ1-5 and V is TRBV28; no clear D gene. CDR1 MDHEN and CDR2 SYDVKM come from the germline V gene. The CDR3 extends over 15 amino acids. Trimming took off 6 bases at V and 1 base at J, with 13 bases between the two ends. Here the CDR3 DNA reads TGTGCCAGCAGCCCCGGACGTAGCAGCAATCAGCCCCAGCATTTT. Its protein product is CASSPGRSSNQPQHF.

The chain employs TRBV5-8 and TRBJ1-5; 11 positions agree with TRBD1. J lost 4 bases, V lost 1 base, and 4 bases had no gene match. CDR1 and CDR2 (germline): SGHTS, YDEGEE. This CDR3 spans 16 amino acids. This CDR3 reads CASSLMDRGLNQPQHF. The CDR3 region has the DNA TGTGCCAGCAGCTTGATGGACAGGGGGCTTAATCAGCCCCAGCATTTT.

The chain couples TRBV7-2 to TRBJ2-1; TRBD1 matches 7 bases. The CDR3 is 15 amino acids. Germline values: CDR1 SGHTA, CDR2 FQGNSA. Germline trimming cut 0 bases from V and 5 bases from J; bases unmatched to any gene: 4. CDR3 amino acids: CASSLAGTANNEQFF. Written as DNA, the CDR3 is TGTGCCAGCAGCTTAGCCGGGACAGCCAACAATGAGCAGTTCTTC.